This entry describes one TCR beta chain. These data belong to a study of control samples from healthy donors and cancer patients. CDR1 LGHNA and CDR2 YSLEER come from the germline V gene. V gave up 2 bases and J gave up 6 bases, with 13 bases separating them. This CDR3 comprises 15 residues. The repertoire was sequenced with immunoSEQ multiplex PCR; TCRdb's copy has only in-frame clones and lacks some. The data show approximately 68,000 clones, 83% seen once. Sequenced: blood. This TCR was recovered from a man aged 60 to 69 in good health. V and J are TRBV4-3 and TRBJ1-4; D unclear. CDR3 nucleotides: TGCGCCAGCAGCCAACACCGGGCTCAGTATGAAAAACTGTTTTTT. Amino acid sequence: CASSQHRAQYEKLFF.